The 15 T cell receptor beta chains listed next were all sequenced from one sample in a study of blood T cells in healthy people across ages. Through a sample-barcoded 5' primer and a J-beta primer mix, a second PCR was run for roughly 6 to 11 cycles. TCRdb reanalysed the 5' RACE reads using MiXCR and keeps one entry per CDR3 protein. The sample contains some 1.1 million distinct CDR3 sequences, around two fifths of which appear only once. Source material: blood. The receptors here all came from a man aged 18 to 29 in good health.

The chain recombines TRBV12-3 or TRBV12-4 with TRBJ2-7; weak D call: TRBD2 (5 bases). This CDR3 comprises 14 residues. V was pared by 2 bases and J by 3 bases, with 11 bases between. The CDR3 spells CASSLRLRVYEQYF. The DNA of the CDR3 is TGTGCCAGCAGTTTAAGGTTGCGGGTCTACGAGCAGTACTTC.

The chain couples TRBV9 to TRBJ2-3; TRBD1 matches at 9 bases. The CDR3 spans 19 residues. J lost 2 bases, V lost 2 bases, and 15 bases had no gene match. The germline V gene encodes CDR1 SGDLS and CDR2 YYNGEE. The DNA of the CDR3 is TGTGCCAGCAGCGTTCCCAGGGCATCGGGGACAGGGAACACAGATACGCAGTATTTT. Encoded protein: CASSVPRASGTGNTDTQYF.

This clonotype showed up just a few times. The V gene is TRBV6-2 or TRBV6-3, the J gene TRBJ1-1; D not resolved. V gave up 8 bases and J gave up 2 bases, with 12 bases separating them. The CDR3 extends over 13 amino acids. Germline V CDR1 and CDR2: MNHEY, SVGEGT. The CDR3 DNA follows: TGTGCCAGCGGCCACGAAAGAAACACTGAAGCTTTCTTT. Amino acid sequence: CASGHERNTEAFF.

The chain uses TRBV10-3 and TRBJ1-1, with unresolved D. The CDR3 loop spans 13 amino acids. Trimming cost V 2 bases and J 1 base, with 5 bases left between them. The germline V gene has CDR1 ENHRY and CDR2 SYGVKD. CDR3 sequence: CAISEAANTEAFF. DNA for the CDR3: TGTGCCATCAGTGAGGCAGCGAACACTGAAGCTTTCTTT.

The V and J genes are TRBV6-2 or TRBV6-3 and TRBJ2-2; unclear D gene. The CDR3 sequence is 13 residues long. Germline CDR1 is MNHEY and CDR2 is SVGEGT. Trimming took off 2 bases at V and 4 bases at J, with 5 bases between the two ends. The CDR3 DNA reads TGTGCCAGCAGTTACCTCGGCACCGGGGAGCTGTTTTTT. Protein: CASSYLGTGELFF.

The rearrangement links TRBV12-3 or TRBV12-4 to TRBJ1-4; D might be TRBD1 (5 bases). CDR3 size: 14 residues. V gave up 6 bases and J gave up 5 bases, with 13 bases separating them. This CDR3 reads CASRTGVRNEKLFF. In DNA form, the CDR3 reads TGTGCCAGCAGGACGGGGGTGAGAAATGAAAAACTGTTTTTT.

The V gene is TRBV20-1, the J gene TRBJ1-2; no firm D call. The CDR3 extends over 14 amino acids. V was clipped by 1 base and J by 7 bases, with 16 bases between them. Germline V gene sequence: CDR1 DFQATT, CDR2 SNEGSKA (reference sequence). CDR3 loop: CSARGREGKGGYTF. The CDR3 bases are TGCAGTGCTAGAGGCCGGGAGGGAAAAGGTGGCTACACCTTC.

The chain recombines TRBV2 with TRBJ2-1; D remains unclear. The CDR3 loop spans 14 amino acids. Germline V gene lookup returns CDR1 SNHLY and CDR2 FYNNEI. The V and J ends lost 1 base and 9 bases respectively, with 13 bases between them. This CDR3 reads CASSEGGGSSEQFF. The DNA of the CDR3 is TGTGCCAGCAGTGAAGGGGGTGGTAGCTCTGAGCAGTTCTTC.

This clonotype has just a few counts. The chain links TRBV6-2 or TRBV6-3 to TRBJ2-3, with TRBD2 identical over 14 bases. The junction had 4 bases not matched to a gene; V was cut back by 7 bases and J by 4 bases. This CDR3 has 15 residues. CDR1 is MNHEY, CDR2 SVGEGT, per germline. CDR3 nucleotides: TGTGCCAGCAAACTGGGACTAGCGGGAGCAGATACGCAGTATTTT. Protein: CASKLGLAGADTQYF.

This clonotype was observed a handful of times. V usage is TRBV6-6 and J usage is TRBJ1-1; D might be TRBD1 (6 bases). Trimming shortened V by 8 bases and J by 6 bases, and 25 bases separated the two germline ends. The CDR3 totals 16 residues. Germline-derived CDR1 and CDR2 are MNHNY and SVGAGI (reference sequence). This CDR3 is CASSLPVQGGFPEAFF. DNA for the CDR3: TGTGCCAGCTCCTTACCTGTACAGGGCGGGTTCCCTGAAGCTTTCTTT.

The rearrangement joins TRBV20-1 to TRBJ1-1; possible D gene TRBD1, 5 bases. This CDR3 is 15 amino acids long. Trimming took off 6 bases at V and 2 bases at J, with 19 bases between the two ends. Germline CDR1 and CDR2: DFQATT and SNEGSKA (reference sequence). The CDR3 reads CSARRPGGVNTEAFF. Written as DNA, the CDR3 is TGCAGTGCGCGAAGACCGGGGGGTGTCAACACTGAAGCTTTCTTT.

This clonotype has only a few counts. The rearrangement joins TRBV20-1 to TRBJ2-7, with D tentatively TRBD2 (6 bases). The CDR3 runs 12 residues. Germline V gene lookup returns CDR1 DFQATT and CDR2 SNEGSKA (reference sequence). V lost 4 bases, J lost 6 bases, and 13 bases lay in between. CDR3 in amino acids: CSAIVGGVEQYF. The CDR3 nucleotides read TGCAGTGCTATCGTGGGGGGAGTCGAGCAGTACTTC.

The chain has TRBV11-1 and TRBJ1-1; 7 nucleotides match TRBD1. This CDR3 is 14 amino acids long. Germline CDR1 and CDR2: SGHAT and FQDESV (reference sequence). V lost 6 bases, J lost 2 bases, and 6 bases stayed unmatched. The CDR3 region has the DNA TGTGCCAGCAGGATTGACAGGGTCAACACTGAAGCTTTCTTT. Residues: CASRIDRVNTEAFF.

J is TRBJ2-4 and V is TRBV12-5, with 7 bases that match TRBD2. Germline loops: CDR1 LGHNT, CDR2 FRNRAP. Losses at the gene ends were 3 bases for V and 3 bases for J; bases not matched to a gene: 5. The CDR3 consists of 15 residues. In DNA form, the CDR3 reads TGTGCTAGTGGTTTAGGGAGGGCGAGCAAAAACATTCAGTACTTC. Translating it yields CASGLGRASKNIQYF.

The CDR3 coding sequence is TGCGCCAGCAGCCAAGAGGCCTCGAGCTCCTACGAGCAGTACTTC. This codes for CASSQEASSSYEQYF. The chain links TRBV4-3 to TRBJ2-7; D remains ambiguous. Germline lookup yields CDR1 LGHNA and CDR2 YSLEER. The CDR3 extends over 15 amino acids. The V end was cut by 0 bases, the J end by 0 bases, with 9 bases between.